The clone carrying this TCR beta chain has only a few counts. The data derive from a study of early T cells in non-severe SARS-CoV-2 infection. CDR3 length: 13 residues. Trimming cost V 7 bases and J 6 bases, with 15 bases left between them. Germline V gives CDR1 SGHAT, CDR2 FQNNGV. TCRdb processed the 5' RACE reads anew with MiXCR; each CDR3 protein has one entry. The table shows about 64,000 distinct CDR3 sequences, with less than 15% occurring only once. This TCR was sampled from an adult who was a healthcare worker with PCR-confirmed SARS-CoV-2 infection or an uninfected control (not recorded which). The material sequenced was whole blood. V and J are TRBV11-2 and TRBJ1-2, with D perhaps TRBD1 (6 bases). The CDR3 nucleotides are TGTGCCAGCACCCTCGTCAGGGGTAATGGCTACACCTTC. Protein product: CASTLVRGNGYTF.